These T cell receptor beta chains were read from a single sample in a study of cytomegalovirus exposure and HLA in healthy donors. TCRdb's copy holds only in-frame clones and misses some; the assay was immunoSEQ multiplex PCR. The sample holds 150,000 to 200,000 clones, approximately 87% seen once. The sample taken for sequencing was PBMCs. These TCRs come from a woman aged 30 to 39 in good health and CMV-seronegative. CDR3s include the opening cysteine and the closing phenylalanine or tryptophan. The D gene is left open where the match is weak. For some rows the clone size is stated as once, few or many, or as a class when expanded; others skip it.

len: 15; abundance: once; d_gene: -; j_gene: TRBJ1-6; v_gene: TRBV7-6; CDR3aa: CASSLEFHGNSPLHF; CDR3nt: TGTGCCAGCAGCTTAGAGTTTCACGGGAATTCACCCCTCCACTTT
len: 16; abundance: -; d_gene: -; j_gene: TRBJ1-6; v_gene: TRBV18; CDR3aa: CASSPLQDTINSPLHF; CDR3nt: TGTGCCAGCTCACCCCTACAGGATACGATAAATTCACCCCTCCACTTT
len: 15; abundance: -; d_gene: TRBD1; j_gene: TRBJ1-5; v_gene: TRBV5-5; CDR3aa: CASSFGDRGDQPQHF; CDR3nt: TGTGCCAGCAGCTTTGGGGACAGGGGGGATCAGCCCCAGCATTTT
len: 16; abundance: -; d_gene: TRBD1; j_gene: TRBJ1-4; v_gene: TRBV9; CDR3aa: CASSVGTTGFDEKLFF; CDR3nt: TGTGCCAGCAGCGTAGGAACGACAGGGTTTGATGAAAAACTGTTTTTT
len: 14; abundance: -; d_gene: TRBD1; j_gene: TRBJ2-7; v_gene: TRBV2; CDR3aa: CASSGQGEFYEQYF; CDR3nt: TGTGCCAGCAGTGGACAGGGGGAATTCTACGAGCAGTACTTC
len: 12; abundance: -; d_gene: TRBD1; j_gene: TRBJ1-1; v_gene: TRBV5-1; CDR3aa: CASGRGKTEAFF; CDR3nt: TGCGCCAGCGGCAGGGGGAAAACTGAAGCTTTCTTT
len: 16; abundance: -; d_gene: TRBD1; j_gene: TRBJ2-2; v_gene: TRBV7-9; CDR3aa: CASSTRQGPNTGELFF; CDR3nt: TGTGCCAGCAGCACAAGACAGGGGCCGAACACCGGGGAGCTGTTTTTT
len: 15; abundance: -; d_gene: TRBD1; j_gene: TRBJ1-1; v_gene: TRBV7-9; CDR3aa: CASSGRDSLNTEAFF; CDR3nt: TGTGCCAGCAGCGGAAGGGACAGCCTGAACACTGAAGCTTTCTTT
len: 15; abundance: -; d_gene: TRBD1; j_gene: TRBJ2-2; v_gene: TRBV5-4; CDR3aa: CASSARTGGTGELFF; CDR3nt: TGTGCCAGCAGCGCCAGGACAGGGGGGACCGGGGAGCTGTTTTTT
len: 14; abundance: -; d_gene: TRBD1; j_gene: TRBJ1-6; v_gene: TRBV18; CDR3aa: CASSSGGRTSPLHF; CDR3nt: TGTGCCAGCTCATCAGGGGGCCGGACTTCACCCCTCCACTTT
len: 14; abundance: -; d_gene: -; j_gene: TRBJ2-7; v_gene: TRBV6-5; CDR3aa: CASSYTGSSYEQYF; CDR3nt: TGTGCCAGCAGTTATACCGGTAGCTCCTACGAGCAGTACTTC
len: 15; abundance: -; d_gene: TRBD1; j_gene: TRBJ2-2; v_gene: TRBV4-3; CDR3aa: CASSRAQGDGRELFF; CDR3nt: TGCGCCAGCAGCCGAGCACAGGGGGACGGCCGGGAGCTGTTTTTT
len: 16; abundance: -; d_gene: TRBD1; j_gene: TRBJ2-7; v_gene: TRBV7-9; CDR3aa: CASSMTGGAIQVEQYF; CDR3nt: TGTGCCAGCAGCATGACAGGGGGCGCGATTCAGGTCGAGCAGTACTTC
len: 13; abundance: -; d_gene: TRBD1; j_gene: TRBJ2-7; v_gene: TRBV19; CDR3aa: CASAPGQNYEQYF; CDR3nt: TGTGCCAGTGCTCCGGGACAGAACTACGAGCAGTACTTC
len: 13; abundance: -; d_gene: TRBD1; j_gene: TRBJ2-1; v_gene: TRBV19; CDR3aa: CASSSGTGDEQFF; CDR3nt: TGTGCCAGTAGTTCCGGGACAGGGGATGAGCAGTTCTTC
len: 18; abundance: few; d_gene: TRBD2; j_gene: TRBJ2-7; v_gene: TRBV4-1; CDR3aa: CASSQEGPTSGGHYEQYF; CDR3nt: TGCGCCAGCAGCCAAGAGGGCCCCACTAGCGGGGGGCACTACGAGCAGTACTTC
len: 11; abundance: -; d_gene: -; j_gene: TRBJ1-1; v_gene: TRBV4-1; CDR3aa: CASSHRDEAFF; CDR3nt: TGCGCCAGCAGCCACAGGGATGAAGCTTTCTTT
len: 16; abundance: few; d_gene: -; j_gene: TRBJ2-2; v_gene: TRBV5-5; CDR3aa: CASSLGVGRPTGELFF; CDR3nt: TGTGCCAGCAGCTTAGGGGTAGGCAGACCCACCGGGGAGCTGTTTTTT